These 9 T cell receptor beta chains were sequenced from one sample in a study of a mutant IDH1 vaccine in newly diagnosed glioma. The method was immunoSEQ multiplex PCR; TCRdb's version includes in-frame clones alone and lacks a portion of them. The profile covers about 65,000 clones, with approximately 81% appearing a single time and under 4.5% taken by the ten largest. The time point: week 23, last vaccination. All doses held 300 ug of mutant IDH1 20-mer peptide, with topical imiquimod. Antigen specificity for these receptors is unknown. Sequenced material: PBMCs, taken from a glioma patient whose treatment included an IDH1 peptide vaccine. The receptors derive from a man aged 25-40 years with glioma.

V is TRBV18 and J is TRBJ1-4, with 7 bases identical to TRBD1. Per the germline V gene, CDR1 is KGHSH and CDR2 is LQKENI. J was trimmed by 7 bases and V by 8 bases; bases with no gene match: 10. The CDR3 has 14 amino acids. Here the CDR3 DNA reads TGTGCCAGCCGGAGAACAGGGGATGTTGAAAAACTGTTTTTT. This gives the protein CASRRTGDVEKLFF. Based on the CDR3 plus reference TRBV18 and TRBJ1-4, the full variable domain is NAGVMQNPRHLVRRRGQEARLRCSPMKGHSHVYWYRQLPEEGLKFMVYLQKENIIDESGMPKERFSAEFPKEGPSILRIQQVVRGDSAAYFCASRRTGDVEKLFFGSGTQLSVL.

The count of this clone is one. The J gene is TRBJ1-2, the V gene TRBV7-9; 7 bases map to TRBD1. The CDR3 contains 16 residues. Germline lookup yields CDR1 SEHNR and CDR2 FQNEAQ (reference sequence). Unmatched junction bases numbered 16, after V lost 5 bases and J lost 7 bases. The chain's CDR3 is CASSPRRDSPNSGYTF. In DNA form, the CDR3 reads TGTGCCAGCAGCCCTCGTAGGGACAGTCCCAACAGTGGCTACACCTTC.

V and J are TRBV2 and TRBJ1-2; 9 bases align to TRBD1. The germline V gene has CDR1 SNHLY and CDR2 FYNNEI. The CDR3 contains 12 residues. V lost 8 bases and J lost 7; bases outside the gene matches: 5. DNA of the CDR3: TGTGCCAGCGGACAGGGGCCTGGTGGCTACACCTTC. Translation: CASGQGPGGYTF.

The sample holds one count of this clone. This CDR3 is CASSRQTGGWETQYF. The DNA of the CDR3 is TGTGCCAGCAGCCGCCAAACCGGGGGTTGGGAGACCCAGTACTTC. The rearrangement joins TRBV7-2 to TRBJ2-5, with D perhaps TRBD2 (6 bases). V was trimmed by 5 bases and J by 5 bases, leaving 18 bases between them. The CDR3 loop spans 15 amino acids. CDR1 SGHTA and CDR2 FQGNSA come from the germline V gene.

The CDR3: CASSPSGGAYNEQFF. The CDR3 coding sequence is TGTGCCAGCAGCCCTAGCGGGGGGGCCTACAATGAGCAGTTCTTC. This chain connects TRBV27 to TRBJ2-1, with 12 bases identical to TRBD2. Germline values: CDR1 MNHEY, CDR2 SMNVEV (reference sequence). The CDR3 covers 15 residues. Trimming at V came to 6 bases and at J to 2 bases, leaving 2 bases not matched to a gene.

The gene calls are TRBV2 and TRBJ1-5; D is unclear. The CDR3 consists of 12 residues. Germline V gene sequence: CDR1 SNHLY, CDR2 FYNNEI. V lost 3 bases and J lost 7, with 7 bases in between. CDR3 DNA sequence: TGTGCCAGCAGTGATGTAGGACAGCCCCAGCATTTT. This encodes CASSDVGQPQHF.

The rearrangement joins TRBV6-5 to TRBJ2-7; D remains ambiguous. The CDR3 runs to 16 residues. V shed 0 bases and J shed 1 base, with 13 bases lying between them. Germline V gives CDR1 MNHEY, CDR2 SVGAGI. The CDR3 DNA reads as TGTGCCAGCAGTTACTCGGTGCAAGAGTTTTCCTACGAGCAGTACTTC. Translated: CASSYSVQEFSYEQYF.

V and J are TRBV4-1 and TRBJ1-5, with unresolved D. Germline CDR1 and CDR2: MGHRA and YSYEKL. The CDR3 extends over 14 amino acids. The V and J ends lost 5 bases and 7 bases respectively, with 15 bases between them. CDR3 region: CASSSPGKRQPQHF. The CDR3, as DNA: TGCGCCAGCAGCAGCCCGGGGAAGAGGCAGCCCCAGCATTTT.

The chain joins TRBV29-1 to TRBJ2-5; D is unclear. Per the germline V gene, CDR1 is SQVTM and CDR2 is ANQGSEA. There are 12 residues in the CDR3. V dropped 4 bases and J dropped 7 bases, with 13 bases sitting between them. In nucleotides, the CDR3 is TGCAGCGTTGTGTCCACAGCAGGGACCCAGTACTTC. It is translated as CSVVSTAGTQYF.